The 5 T cell receptor beta chains below all came from one sample that was sequenced in a study of blood T cell repertoires in COVID-19. This table comes from immunoSEQ multiplex PCR, and its TCRdb copy is limited to in-frame clones, with some not included. The sample has approximately 270,000 clones, 80% to 90% seen once. Material for sequencing was peripheral blood. The receptors derive from a man under 40 with acute or convalescent COVID-19.

The V and J genes are TRBV29-1 and TRBJ2-5, with TRBD2 identical over 8 bases. The germline CDR1 and CDR2 sequences are SQVTM and ANQGSEA. J gave up 5 bases and V 6 bases, and 8 bases lay outside the gene matches. The CDR3 loop spans 13 amino acids. In nucleotides, the CDR3 is TGCAGCGTGCGGACGGGGGGGATCGAGACCCAGTACTTC. This translates into CSVRTGGIETQYF.

The V gene is TRBV18, the J gene TRBJ1-6; 7 bases line up with TRBD1. V gave up 3 bases and J gave up 6 bases; unmatched junction bases: 2. From germline, CDR1 is KGHSH and CDR2 LQKENI. CDR3 length equals 14 residues. In DNA form, the CDR3 reads TGTGCCAGCTCACCGGGACAGTTTAATTCACCCCTCCACTTT. It yields the protein CASSPGQFNSPLHF.

The chain couples TRBV7-9 to TRBJ1-3, with D unresolved. This CDR3 is 14 amino acids long. The germline V and J ends were trimmed by 4 bases and 2 bases, with 9 bases remaining between them. CDR1 SEHNR and CDR2 FQNEAQ come from the germline V gene (reference sequence). CDR3 sequence reads: CASSSQVTGNTIYF. CDR3 coding DNA: TGTGCCAGCAGCTCTCAGGTTACTGGAAACACCATATATTTT. Supplemented by reference TRBV7-9 and TRBJ1-3, the full variable domain reads DTGVSQNPRHKITKRGQNVTFRCDPISEHNRLYWYRQTLGQGPEFLTYFQNEAQLEKSRLLSDRFSAERPKGSFSTLEIQRTEQGDSAMYLCASSSQVTGNTIYFGEGSWLTVV.

The chain combines TRBV6-2 or TRBV6-3 with TRBJ2-1; 14 bases match TRBD2. V dropped 5 bases and J dropped 0; count of bases not matched to a gene: 9. Germline values: CDR1 MNHEY, CDR2 SVGEGT. The CDR3 is 19 amino acids. CDR3 sequence (DNA): TGTGCCAGCAGTAGGGCGACTAGCGGGAGGGAGGGCTCCTACAATGAGCAGTTCTTC. This sequence encodes CASSRATSGREGSYNEQFF.

The chain has TRBV7-9 and TRBJ2-7, with D possibly TRBD1 on 6 matching bases. Per germline, CDR1 SEHNR and CDR2 FQNEAQ (reference sequence). The CDR3 loop spans 18 amino acids. Trimming stripped 0 bases from V and 0 bases from J, with 18 bases between. The CDR3 bases are TGTGCCAGCAGCTTAGCCCAGGGGATCTACTCATCCTCCTACGAGCAGTACTTC. The encoded protein is CASSLAQGIYSSSYEQYF.